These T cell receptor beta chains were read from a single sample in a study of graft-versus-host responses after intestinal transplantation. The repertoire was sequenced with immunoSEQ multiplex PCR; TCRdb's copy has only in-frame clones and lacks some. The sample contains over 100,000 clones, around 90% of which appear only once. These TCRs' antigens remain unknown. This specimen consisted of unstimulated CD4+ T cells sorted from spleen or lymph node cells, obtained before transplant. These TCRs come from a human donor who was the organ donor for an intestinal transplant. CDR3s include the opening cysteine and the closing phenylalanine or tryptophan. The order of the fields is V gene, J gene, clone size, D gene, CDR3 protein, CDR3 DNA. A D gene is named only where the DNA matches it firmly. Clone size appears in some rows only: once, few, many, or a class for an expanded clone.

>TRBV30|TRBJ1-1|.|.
CAWSVLRRVSTEAFF
TGTGCCTGGAGTGTACTTAGGAGAGTTTCCACTGAAGCTTTCTTT
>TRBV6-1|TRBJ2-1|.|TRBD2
CASSVSGSGSYNEQFF
TGTGCCAGCAGTGTTAGCGGGTCGGGGTCCTACAATGAGCAGTTCTTC
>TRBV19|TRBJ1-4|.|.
CASRDRATNEKLFF
TGTGCCAGTAGGGACAGAGCAACTAATGAAAAACTGTTTTTT
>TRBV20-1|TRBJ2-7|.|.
CSASLLGEQYF
TGCAGTGCTAGTCTCTTGGGGGAGCAGTACTTC
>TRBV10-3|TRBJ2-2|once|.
CAISESVELWTGELFF
TGTGCCATCAGTGAGTCGGTCGAGCTATGGACCGGGGAGCTGTTTTTT
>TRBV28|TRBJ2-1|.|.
CASTWGSYNEQFF
TGTGCCAGCACCTGGGGCTCCTACAATGAGCAGTTCTTC
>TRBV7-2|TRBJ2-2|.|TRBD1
CASSLNSGGLGELFF
TGTGCCAGCAGCTTAAACTCAGGGGGCTTAGGGGAGCTGTTTTTT
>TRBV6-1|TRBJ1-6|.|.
CASSGTAYSPLHF
TGTGCCAGCAGTGGGACAGCCTATTCACCCCTCCACTTT
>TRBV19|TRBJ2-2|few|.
CASSIEQNTGELFF
TGTGCCAGTAGTATCGAACAGAACACCGGGGAGCTGTTTTTT
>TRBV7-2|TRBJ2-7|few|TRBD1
CASGTGGAQKEQYF
TGTGCCAGCGGCACAGGGGGCGCCCAGAAAGAGCAGTACTTC
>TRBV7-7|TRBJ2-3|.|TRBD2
CASSSGGGGDTQYF
TGTGCCAGCAGCTCGGGGGGTGGTGGAGATACGCAGTATTTT
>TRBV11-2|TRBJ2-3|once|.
CASSFDTQYF
TGTGCCAGCAGCTTCGACACGCAGTATTTT